These T cell receptor beta chains were read from a single sample in a study of blood T cells in healthy people across ages. TCRdb re-derived calls from the 5' RACE reads in MiXCR, one entry per CDR3 protein. This table holds some 900,000 distinct CDR3 sequences, around 46% found once. The sample was blood. These receptors came from a man under 40 in good health. The CDR3 runs from the conserved cysteine through the conserved F or W. D genes are given only for firm matches. Only part of the rows carry a size: once, few, many, or a class if the clone is expanded.

d_gene: .
j_gene: TRBJ1-6
v_gene: TRBV4-2
abundance: .
CDR3nt: TGTGCCAGCAGCCAAGATAGGCAGGGCGGGTGGTCACCCCTCCACTTT
CDR3aa: CASSQDRQGGWSPLHF

d_gene: TRBD2
j_gene: TRBJ2-3
v_gene: TRBV3-1
abundance: .
CDR3nt: TGTGCCAGCAGCCAAAGAACTAGCGGGGGTTTGGATACGCAGTATTTT
CDR3aa: CASSQRTSGGLDTQYF

d_gene: TRBD2
j_gene: TRBJ2-7
v_gene: TRBV28
abundance: .
CDR3nt: TGTGTCTGCAAGCCGGGGACTAGCTCTGGCGAGCAGTACTTC
CDR3aa: CVCKPGTSSGEQYF

d_gene: .
j_gene: TRBJ2-3
v_gene: TRBV6-6
abundance: .
CDR3nt: TGTGCCAGCAGTTACTCTGCAGGCTACACAGATACGCAGTATTTT
CDR3aa: CASSYSAGYTDTQYF

d_gene: .
j_gene: TRBJ2-3
v_gene: TRBV6-1
abundance: .
CDR3nt: TGTGCCAGCAAGCCCCCGAGAACCACAGATACGCAGTATTTT
CDR3aa: CASKPPRTTDTQYF

d_gene: .
j_gene: TRBJ1-1
v_gene: TRBV9
abundance: .
CDR3nt: TGTGCCAGCAGCGTAGATGAGGGGAGGGCTGAAGCTTTCTTT
CDR3aa: CASSVDEGRAEAFF

d_gene: .
j_gene: TRBJ2-3
v_gene: TRBV7-9
abundance: .
CDR3nt: TGTGCCAGCAGCCCCGATCGGCAGGGCGTCTTCACAGATACGCAGTATTTT
CDR3aa: CASSPDRQGVFTDTQYF

d_gene: TRBD1
j_gene: TRBJ1-2
v_gene: TRBV12-3/TRBV12-4
abundance: few
CDR3nt: TGTGCCAGCAGTTTACGGGGGATCAGGGGGAATTATGGCTACACCTTC
CDR3aa: CASSLRGIRGNYGYTF

d_gene: TRBD1
j_gene: TRBJ2-7
v_gene: TRBV6-2/TRBV6-3
abundance: .
CDR3nt: TGTGCCAGCAACCGAGACAGGGGGGACGGACTTACCTACGAGCAGTACTTC
CDR3aa: CASNRDRGDGLTYEQYF

d_gene: TRBD1
j_gene: TRBJ2-3
v_gene: TRBV20-1
abundance: once
CDR3nt: TGCAGTGCTAGGGGGGACAGGGGGCTTAGCACAGATACGCAGTATTTT
CDR3aa: CSARGDRGLSTDTQYF

d_gene: .
j_gene: TRBJ2-3
v_gene: TRBV3-1
abundance: .
CDR3nt: TGTGCCAGCAGCCCCTTTCCAGGACAGAGCACGGATACGCAGTATTTT
CDR3aa: CASSPFPGQSTDTQYF

d_gene: .
j_gene: TRBJ1-1
v_gene: TRBV29-1
abundance: few
CDR3nt: TGCAGCGTTAGGGTCAGGGCGGAAACTGAAGCTTTCTTT
CDR3aa: CSVRVRAETEAFF

d_gene: .
j_gene: TRBJ2-7
v_gene: TRBV20-1
abundance: few
CDR3nt: TGCAGTGCTAGACAGGCCCCATACGAGCAGTACTTC
CDR3aa: CSARQAPYEQYF

d_gene: .
j_gene: TRBJ1-1
v_gene: TRBV5-1
abundance: few
CDR3nt: TGCGCCAGCAGCTCTACAGGTGAGGTTGAAGCTTTCTTT
CDR3aa: CASSSTGEVEAFF

d_gene: TRBD1
j_gene: TRBJ2-3
v_gene: TRBV7-3
abundance: .
CDR3nt: TGTGCCAGCAGTAGGGGACAGATGAGTTTTAGCACAGATACGCAGTATTTT
CDR3aa: CASSRGQMSFSTDTQYF

d_gene: .
j_gene: TRBJ2-2
v_gene: TRBV20-1
abundance: once
CDR3nt: TGCAGTGCTAGAATCCGCGAGCATGACACCGGGGAGCTGTTTTTT
CDR3aa: CSARIREHDTGELFF

d_gene: .
j_gene: TRBJ1-4
v_gene: TRBV7-9
abundance: .
CDR3nt: TGTGCCAGCAGCTTAAAGGTTTCCTTTAATGAAAAACTGTTTTTT
CDR3aa: CASSLKVSFNEKLFF

d_gene: .
j_gene: TRBJ2-5
v_gene: TRBV30
abundance: .
CDR3nt: TGTGCCTGGAGTCTTAACAGGGAACTGGAGACCCAGTACTTC
CDR3aa: CAWSLNRELETQYF

d_gene: .
j_gene: TRBJ1-1
v_gene: TRBV7-6
abundance: once
CDR3nt: TGCGCCAACAGCTTAGGCGATACGGGGCTCACGATAGAAGCTTTCTTT
CDR3aa: CANSLGDTGLTIEAFF

d_gene: .
j_gene: TRBJ2-7
v_gene: TRBV29-1
abundance: .
CDR3nt: TGCAGCGGCGTTGACAGGATCGCCTACGAGCAGTACTTC
CDR3aa: CSGVDRIAYEQYF

d_gene: .
j_gene: TRBJ2-1
v_gene: TRBV5-5
abundance: .
CDR3nt: TGTGCCAGCAGCTTGGTTAGCGGCAACGACAATGAGCAGTTCTTC
CDR3aa: CASSLVSGNDNEQFF

d_gene: TRBD1
j_gene: TRBJ2-3
v_gene: TRBV28
abundance: .
CDR3nt: TGTGCCGGCAGTACAGGGGGCGGACTGACGACAGATACGCAGTATTTT
CDR3aa: CAGSTGGGLTTDTQYF

d_gene: .
j_gene: TRBJ1-5
v_gene: TRBV4-2
abundance: few
CDR3nt: TGTGCCAGCAGCCAAGATCCGGGGGTATCCCAGCCCCAGCATTTT
CDR3aa: CASSQDPGVSQPQHF

d_gene: .
j_gene: TRBJ2-3
v_gene: TRBV12-3/TRBV12-4
abundance: .
CDR3nt: TGTGCCAGCAGTAGTGTGGGGGCAGATACGGAGTATTTT
CDR3aa: CASSSVGADTEYF

d_gene: TRBD1
j_gene: TRBJ2-7
v_gene: TRBV5-1
abundance: .
CDR3nt: TGCGCCAGCAGCTCGGGGACAGGGGTCTTTGACGAGCAGTACTTC
CDR3aa: CASSSGTGVFDEQYF

d_gene: .
j_gene: TRBJ1-5
v_gene: TRBV20-1
abundance: .
CDR3nt: TGCAGTGCTAGCCGGGGGGCTGGGCAGCCCCAGCATTTT
CDR3aa: CSASRGAGQPQHF

d_gene: .
j_gene: TRBJ2-5
v_gene: TRBV21-1
abundance: .
CDR3nt: TGTGCCAGCAGCAAAAGTCCGGGACAGGGAAAGACCCAGTACTTC
CDR3aa: CASSKSPGQGKTQYF

d_gene: .
j_gene: TRBJ2-5
v_gene: TRBV29-1
abundance: few
CDR3nt: TGCAGCGTTTACGTAGAGACCCAGTACTTC
CDR3aa: CSVYVETQYF

d_gene: .
j_gene: TRBJ2-7
v_gene: TRBV7-9
abundance: .
CDR3nt: TGTGCCAGCAGCCCCGATGGGGGGGCCTCCTACAATGAGCAGTACTTC
CDR3aa: CASSPDGGASYNEQYF

d_gene: .
j_gene: TRBJ2-3
v_gene: TRBV4-2
abundance: .
CDR3nt: TGTGCCAGCAGCCAAGATCGGGCGGCCTCTAGCACAGATACGCAGTATTTT
CDR3aa: CASSQDRAASSTDTQYF

d_gene: .
j_gene: TRBJ2-7
v_gene: TRBV3-1
abundance: .
CDR3nt: TGTGCCAGCAGCCCACCGGGACGGGCATACGAGCAGTACTTC
CDR3aa: CASSPPGRAYEQYF